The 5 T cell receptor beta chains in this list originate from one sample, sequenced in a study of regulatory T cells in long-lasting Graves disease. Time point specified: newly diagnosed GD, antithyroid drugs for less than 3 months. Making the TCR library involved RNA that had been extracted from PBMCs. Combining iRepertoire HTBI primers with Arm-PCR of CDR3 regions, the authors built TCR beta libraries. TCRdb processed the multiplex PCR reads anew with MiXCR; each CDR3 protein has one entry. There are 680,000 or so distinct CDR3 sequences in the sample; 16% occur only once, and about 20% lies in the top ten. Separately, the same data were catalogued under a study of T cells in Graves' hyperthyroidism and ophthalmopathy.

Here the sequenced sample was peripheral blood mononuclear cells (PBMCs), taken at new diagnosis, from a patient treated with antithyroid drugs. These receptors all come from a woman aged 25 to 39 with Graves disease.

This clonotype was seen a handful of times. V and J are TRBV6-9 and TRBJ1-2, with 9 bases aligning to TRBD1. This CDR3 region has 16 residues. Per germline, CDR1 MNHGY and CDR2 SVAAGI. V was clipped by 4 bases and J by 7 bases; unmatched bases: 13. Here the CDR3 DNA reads TGTGCCAGCAGTTCCGGGACAGGGCCAACCTTGTCTGGCTACACCTTC. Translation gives CASSSGTGPTLSGYTF.

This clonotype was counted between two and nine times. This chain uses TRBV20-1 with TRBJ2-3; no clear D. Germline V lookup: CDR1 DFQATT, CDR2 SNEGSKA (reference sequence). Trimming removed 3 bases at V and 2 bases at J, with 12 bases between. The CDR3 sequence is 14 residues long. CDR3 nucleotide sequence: TGCAGTGCTAGGGCCAATCGGAACACAGATACGCAGTATTTT. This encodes CSARANRNTDTQYF.

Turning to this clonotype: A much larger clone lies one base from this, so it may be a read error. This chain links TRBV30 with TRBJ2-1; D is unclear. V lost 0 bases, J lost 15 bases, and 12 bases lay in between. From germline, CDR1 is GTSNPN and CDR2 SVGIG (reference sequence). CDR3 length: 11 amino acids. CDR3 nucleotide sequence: TGTGCCTGGAGTGTAGATCGGACCCCGTTCTTC. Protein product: CAWSVDRTPFF.

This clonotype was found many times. DNA of the CDR3: TGTGCCAGCAGTCCCGGACAGTACTATGGCTACACCTTC. It codes for CASSPGQYYGYTF. The J gene is TRBJ1-2, the V gene TRBV27, with TRBD1 as a possible D gene (6 bases). This CDR3 has 13 residues. V was shortened by 5 bases and J by 3 bases, with 10 bases between the two germline ends. CDR1 and CDR2 (germline): MNHEY, SMNVEV (reference sequence).

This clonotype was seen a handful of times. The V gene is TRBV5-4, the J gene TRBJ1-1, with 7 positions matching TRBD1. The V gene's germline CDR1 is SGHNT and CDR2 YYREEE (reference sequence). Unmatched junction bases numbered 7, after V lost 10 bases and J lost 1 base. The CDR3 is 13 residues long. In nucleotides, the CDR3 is TGTGCCGGCCGGGACAGAACGAACACTGAAGCTTTCTTT. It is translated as CAGRDRTNTEAFF. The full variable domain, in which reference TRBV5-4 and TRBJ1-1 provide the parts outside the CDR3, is ETGVTQSPTHLIKTRGQQVTLRCSSQSGHNTVSWYQQALGQGPQFIFQYYREEENGRGNFPPRFSGLQFPNYSSELNVNALELDDSALYLCAGRDRTNTEAFFGQGTRLTVV.